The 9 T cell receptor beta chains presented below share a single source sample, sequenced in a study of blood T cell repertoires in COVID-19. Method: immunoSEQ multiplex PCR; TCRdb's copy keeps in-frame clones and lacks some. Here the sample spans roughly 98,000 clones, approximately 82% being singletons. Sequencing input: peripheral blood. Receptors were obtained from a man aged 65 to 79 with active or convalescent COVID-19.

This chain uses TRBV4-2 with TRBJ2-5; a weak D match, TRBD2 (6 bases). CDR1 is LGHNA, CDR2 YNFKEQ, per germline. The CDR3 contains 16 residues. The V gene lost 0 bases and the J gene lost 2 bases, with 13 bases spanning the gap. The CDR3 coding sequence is TGTGCCAGCAGCCAAGAATGGGGAGGAGGTCAAGAGACCCAGTACTTC. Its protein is CASSQEWGGGQETQYF.

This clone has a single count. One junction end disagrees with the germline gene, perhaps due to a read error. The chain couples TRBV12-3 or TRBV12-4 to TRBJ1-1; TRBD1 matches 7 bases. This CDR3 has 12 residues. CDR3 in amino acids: CASSFGQAPEEF. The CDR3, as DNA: TGTGCCAGCAGTTTCGGACAGGCGCCTGAGGAATTT.

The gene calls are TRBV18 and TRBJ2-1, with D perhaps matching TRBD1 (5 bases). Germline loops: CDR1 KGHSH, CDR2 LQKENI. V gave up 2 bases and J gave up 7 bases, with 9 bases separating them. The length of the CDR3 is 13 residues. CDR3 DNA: TGTGCCAGCTCACCATCCAGGGAAAATGAGCAGTTCTTC. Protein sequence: CASSPSRENEQFF.

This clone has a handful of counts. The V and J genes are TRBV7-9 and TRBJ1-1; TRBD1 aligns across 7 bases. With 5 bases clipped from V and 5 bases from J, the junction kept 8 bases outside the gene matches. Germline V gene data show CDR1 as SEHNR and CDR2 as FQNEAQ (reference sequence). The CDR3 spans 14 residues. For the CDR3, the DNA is TGTGCCAGCAGCCCATCAGGGGGAAGAACTGAAGCTTTCTTT. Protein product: CASSPSGGRTEAFF.

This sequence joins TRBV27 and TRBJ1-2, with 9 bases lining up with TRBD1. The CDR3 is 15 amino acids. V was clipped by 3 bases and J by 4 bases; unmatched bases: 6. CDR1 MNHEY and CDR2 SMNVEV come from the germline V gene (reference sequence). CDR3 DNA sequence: TGTGCCAGCAGTTTGGTTATGACAGGGGGCTATGGCTACACCTTC. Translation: CASSLVMTGGYGYTF.

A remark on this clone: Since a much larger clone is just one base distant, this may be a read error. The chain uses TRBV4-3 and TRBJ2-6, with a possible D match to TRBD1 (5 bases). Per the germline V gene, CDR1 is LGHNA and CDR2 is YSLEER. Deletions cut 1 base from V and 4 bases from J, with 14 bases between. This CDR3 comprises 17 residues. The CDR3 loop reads CASSQGGPQRGANVLTF. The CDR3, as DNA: TGCGCCAGCAGCCAAGGGGGCCCCCAGAGGGGGGCCAACGTCCTGACTTTC.

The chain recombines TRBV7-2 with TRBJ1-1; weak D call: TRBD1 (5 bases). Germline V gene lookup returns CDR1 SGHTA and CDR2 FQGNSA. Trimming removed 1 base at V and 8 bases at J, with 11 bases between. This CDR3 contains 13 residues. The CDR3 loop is CASSLGTQAEAFF. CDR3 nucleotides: TGTGCCAGCAGCTTAGGTACACAGGCCGAAGCTTTCTTT.

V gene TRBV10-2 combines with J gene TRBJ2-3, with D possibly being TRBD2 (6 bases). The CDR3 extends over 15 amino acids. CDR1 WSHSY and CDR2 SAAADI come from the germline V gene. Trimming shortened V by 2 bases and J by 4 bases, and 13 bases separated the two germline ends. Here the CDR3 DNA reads TGCGCCAGCAGTGAGCCACGGGAGTTAGCAGATACGCAGTATTTT. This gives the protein CASSEPRELADTQYF.

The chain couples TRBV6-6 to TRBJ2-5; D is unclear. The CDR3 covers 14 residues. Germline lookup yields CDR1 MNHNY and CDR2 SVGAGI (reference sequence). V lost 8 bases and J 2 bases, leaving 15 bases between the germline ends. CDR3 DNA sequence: TGTGCCAGCCTCTTGGGCAGCATTCAAGAGACCCAGTACTTC. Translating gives CASLLGSIQETQYF.